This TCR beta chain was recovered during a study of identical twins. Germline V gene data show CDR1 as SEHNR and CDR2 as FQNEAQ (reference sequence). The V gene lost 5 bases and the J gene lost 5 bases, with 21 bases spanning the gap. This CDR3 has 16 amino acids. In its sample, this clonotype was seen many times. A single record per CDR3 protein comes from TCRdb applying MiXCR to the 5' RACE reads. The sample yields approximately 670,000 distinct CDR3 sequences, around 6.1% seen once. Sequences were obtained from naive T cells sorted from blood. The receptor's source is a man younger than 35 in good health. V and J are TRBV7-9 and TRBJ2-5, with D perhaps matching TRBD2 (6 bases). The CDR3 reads CASSPSGAGSWETQYF. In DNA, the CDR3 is TGTGCCAGCAGCCCTTCCGGGGCGGGGTCATGGGAGACCCAGTACTTC.